These T cell receptor beta chains were read from a single sample in a study of blood T cells in healthy people across ages. From the 5' RACE reads, TCRdb called clonotypes with MiXCR, one entry per CDR3 protein. The sample holds about 810,000 distinct CDR3 sequences; approximately 35% are singletons and the top ten take over 10%. The specimen sequenced was blood. Receptor source: a man between 18 and 35 years old in good health. CDR3s include the opening cysteine and the closing phenylalanine or tryptophan. The D gene is left open where the match is weak. Size values are once, few and many counts, or a class for expanded clones, and some rows have none.

j_call: TRBJ2-7; v_call: TRBV13; d_call: .; clone_size: many; cdr3_aa: CASSLSPHSEPITHEQYF; cdr3_nt: TGTGCCAGCAGCTTATCCCCCCATTCGGAGCCGATTACCCACGAGCAGTACTTC
j_call: TRBJ1-4; v_call: TRBV24-1; d_call: .; clone_size: .; cdr3_aa: CATSDPKINNEKLFF; cdr3_nt: TGTGCCACCAGTGATCCGAAGATTAATAATGAAAAACTGTTTTTT
j_call: TRBJ1-2; v_call: TRBV3-1; d_call: .; clone_size: .; cdr3_aa: CASSQARERDYGYTF; cdr3_nt: TGTGCCAGCAGCCAAGCCAGGGAGAGGGACTATGGCTACACCTTC
j_call: TRBJ2-5; v_call: TRBV10-3; d_call: TRBD2; clone_size: .; cdr3_aa: CATEASGGAPETQYF; cdr3_nt: TGTGCCACGGAAGCTAGCGGGGGGGCCCCAGAGACCCAGTACTTC
j_call: TRBJ2-7; v_call: TRBV12-3/TRBV12-4; d_call: TRBD2; clone_size: .; cdr3_aa: CASSFGGGSYNEQYF; cdr3_nt: TGTGCCAGCAGTTTTGGCGGGGGGAGCTACAATGAGCAGTACTTC
j_call: TRBJ2-3; v_call: TRBV10-3; d_call: TRBD2; clone_size: few; cdr3_aa: CASSSGGAETDTQYF; cdr3_nt: TGTGCCAGTTCTAGCGGGGGGGCCGAGACAGATACGCAGTATTTT
j_call: TRBJ1-1; v_call: TRBV12-3/TRBV12-4; d_call: TRBD1; clone_size: few; cdr3_aa: CASGSAGGIAEAFF; cdr3_nt: TGTGCCAGCGGATCCGCAGGGGGCATCGCTGAAGCTTTCTTT
j_call: TRBJ1-6; v_call: TRBV20-1; d_call: .; clone_size: few; cdr3_aa: CSATGGTPSYNSPLHF; cdr3_nt: TGCAGTGCTACCGGGGGAACCCCCTCCTATAATTCACCCCTCCACTTT
j_call: TRBJ2-7; v_call: TRBV6-2/TRBV6-3; d_call: .; clone_size: .; cdr3_aa: CASSYPPSGSYEQYF; cdr3_nt: TGTGCCAGCAGTTACCCACCATCCGGGTCCTACGAGCAGTACTTC
j_call: TRBJ2-7; v_call: TRBV3-1; d_call: .; clone_size: once; cdr3_aa: CASSQAQTGTVVYEQYF; cdr3_nt: TGTGCCAGCAGCCAAGCCCAAACAGGGACTGTAGTCTACGAGCAGTACTTC
j_call: TRBJ2-3; v_call: TRBV6-2/TRBV6-3; d_call: TRBD2; clone_size: few; cdr3_aa: CASNPPRGGGGDTQYF; cdr3_nt: TGTGCCAGCAATCCGCCGCGCGGGGGAGGAGGAGATACGCAGTATTTT
j_call: TRBJ1-5; v_call: TRBV20-1; d_call: TRBD1; clone_size: few; cdr3_aa: CSALSGTEVDQPQHF; cdr3_nt: TGCAGTGCTCTATCCGGGACAGAAGTAGATCAGCCCCAGCATTTT
j_call: TRBJ2-7; v_call: TRBV7-2; d_call: .; clone_size: few; cdr3_aa: CASSTNTLYEQYF; cdr3_nt: TGTGCCAGCAGCACAAACACCCTCTACGAGCAGTACTTC
j_call: TRBJ1-2; v_call: TRBV21-1; d_call: .; clone_size: .; cdr3_aa: CASSKGGWTGATGYTF; cdr3_nt: TGTGCCAGCAGCAAAGGGGGTTGGACAGGGGCAACTGGCTACACCTTC
j_call: TRBJ2-7; v_call: TRBV11-1; d_call: TRBD2; clone_size: .; cdr3_aa: CASSLGGGRDLYEQYF; cdr3_nt: TGTGCCAGCAGCCTAGGAGGCGGGAGGGACCTCTACGAGCAGTACTTC
j_call: TRBJ2-7; v_call: TRBV6-5; d_call: .; clone_size: .; cdr3_aa: CASSDRKGNYEQYF; cdr3_nt: TGTGCCAGCAGTGATAGGAAGGGCAACTACGAGCAGTACTTC
j_call: TRBJ2-3; v_call: TRBV29-1; d_call: .; clone_size: few; cdr3_aa: CSVDSLADSTDTQYF; cdr3_nt: TGCAGCGTTGACTCCTTGGCAGATAGCACAGATACGCAGTATTTT
j_call: TRBJ1-6; v_call: TRBV25-1; d_call: .; clone_size: few; cdr3_aa: CASSSQANSPLHF; cdr3_nt: TGTGCCAGCAGTTCACAGGCAAATTCACCCCTCCACTTT
j_call: TRBJ2-3; v_call: TRBV20-1; d_call: TRBD1; clone_size: many; cdr3_aa: CSARDLGDRSTDTQYF; cdr3_nt: TGCAGTGCTAGAGATCTTGGGGACAGAAGCACAGATACGCAGTATTTT
j_call: TRBJ1-5; v_call: TRBV20-1; d_call: .; clone_size: .; cdr3_aa: CSARGGQGQVGDQPQHF; cdr3_nt: TGCAGTGCCCGAGGAGGGCAGGGTCAGGTTGGCGATCAGCCCCAGCATTTT
j_call: TRBJ1-5; v_call: TRBV9; d_call: TRBD1; clone_size: few; cdr3_aa: CASSVWDREGQPQHF; cdr3_nt: TGTGCCAGCAGCGTATGGGACAGGGAGGGTCAGCCCCAGCATTTT
j_call: TRBJ2-2; v_call: TRBV24-1; d_call: .; clone_size: .; cdr3_aa: CATEGQTNTGELFF; cdr3_nt: TGTGCCACGGAGGGACAGACGAACACCGGGGAGCTGTTTTTT
j_call: TRBJ2-7; v_call: TRBV20-1; d_call: .; clone_size: few; cdr3_aa: CSAPTPGGNNEQYF; cdr3_nt: TGCAGTGCCCCGACTCCAGGGGGGAACAATGAGCAGTACTTC
j_call: TRBJ2-3; v_call: TRBV20-1; d_call: .; clone_size: .; cdr3_aa: CSARSWSTDTQYF; cdr3_nt: TGCAGTGCTAGATCATGGAGCACAGATACGCAGTATTTT
j_call: TRBJ2-1; v_call: TRBV28; d_call: .; clone_size: once; cdr3_aa: CASSLKLQGSSYNEQFF; cdr3_nt: TGTGCCAGCAGTTTAAAGTTGCAGGGGAGCTCCTACAATGAGCAGTTCTTC
j_call: TRBJ1-2; v_call: TRBV4-2; d_call: .; clone_size: .; cdr3_aa: CASSQDRDQNYGYTF; cdr3_nt: TGTGCCAGCAGCCAAGATAGGGACCAAAACTATGGCTACACCTTC
j_call: TRBJ2-3; v_call: TRBV14; d_call: TRBD2; clone_size: .; cdr3_aa: CASSQDGLAGGHTDTQYF; cdr3_nt: TGTGCCAGCAGCCAAGATGGACTAGCGGGGGGTCACACAGATACGCAGTATTTT
j_call: TRBJ1-2; v_call: TRBV10-3; d_call: TRBD1; clone_size: .; cdr3_aa: CAISESGQANYGYTF; cdr3_nt: TGTGCCATCAGTGAGTCAGGACAGGCTAACTATGGCTACACCTTC
j_call: TRBJ1-5; v_call: TRBV6-6; d_call: .; clone_size: .; cdr3_aa: CASSYSKRGRWDQPQHF; cdr3_nt: TGTGCCAGCAGTTACTCGAAGAGGGGCCGATGGGATCAGCCCCAGCATTTT
j_call: TRBJ2-5; v_call: TRBV30; d_call: .; clone_size: .; cdr3_aa: CAWSQGHQETQYF; cdr3_nt: TGTGCCTGGAGTCAAGGTCACCAAGAGACCCAGTACTTC
j_call: TRBJ2-1; v_call: TRBV6-2/TRBV6-3; d_call: TRBD2; clone_size: .; cdr3_aa: CASGRTSGGTTNNEQFF; cdr3_nt: TGTGCCAGCGGGCGGACTAGCGGGGGGACCACTAACAATGAGCAGTTCTTC
j_call: TRBJ1-3; v_call: TRBV2; d_call: .; clone_size: .; cdr3_aa: CASSEFPGGFGNTIYF; cdr3_nt: TGTGCCAGCAGTGAATTCCCCGGCGGCTTTGGAAACACCATATATTTT
j_call: TRBJ2-3; v_call: TRBV20-1; d_call: .; clone_size: many; cdr3_aa: CSAGGVGSTDTQYF; cdr3_nt: TGCAGTGCTGGTGGAGTGGGTAGCACAGATACGCAGTATTTT
j_call: TRBJ1-6; v_call: TRBV20-1; d_call: TRBD1; clone_size: .; cdr3_aa: CSARTPRDRSPLHF; cdr3_nt: TGCAGTGCTAGAACTCCCCGGGACAGATCACCCCTCCACTTT
j_call: TRBJ1-5; v_call: TRBV20-1; d_call: .; clone_size: .; cdr3_aa: CSATPPDGNQPQHF; cdr3_nt: TGCAGTGCTACTCCCCCAGATGGTAATCAGCCCCAGCATTTT
j_call: TRBJ2-7; v_call: TRBV3-1; d_call: .; clone_size: once; cdr3_aa: CASSRDRGSEQYF; cdr3_nt: TGTGCCAGCAGCCGAGATCGGGGTAGCGAGCAGTACTTC
j_call: TRBJ2-1; v_call: TRBV10-3; d_call: TRBD2; clone_size: .; cdr3_aa: CAISPTSGAETQFF; cdr3_nt: TGTGCCATCAGTCCGACTAGCGGGGCAGAGACCCAGTTCTTC